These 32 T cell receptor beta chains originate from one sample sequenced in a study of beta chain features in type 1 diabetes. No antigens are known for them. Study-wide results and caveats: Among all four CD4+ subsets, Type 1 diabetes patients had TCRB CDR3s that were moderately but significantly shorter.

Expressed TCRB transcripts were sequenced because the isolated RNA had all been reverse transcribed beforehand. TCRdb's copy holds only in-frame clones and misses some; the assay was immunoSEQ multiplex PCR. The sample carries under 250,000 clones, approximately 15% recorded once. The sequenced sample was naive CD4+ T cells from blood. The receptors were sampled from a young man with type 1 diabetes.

CDR3 sequence (DNA): TGTGCCAGCTCACCAGGCAGTACCTACGAGCAGTACTTC. It is translated as CASSPGSTYEQYF. The chain carries TRBV18 and TRBJ2-7; no definite D call. The germline gives CDR1 KGHSH, CDR2 LQKENI. V gave up 2 bases and J gave up 2 bases, with 7 bases separating them. The CDR3 is made up of 13 amino acids.

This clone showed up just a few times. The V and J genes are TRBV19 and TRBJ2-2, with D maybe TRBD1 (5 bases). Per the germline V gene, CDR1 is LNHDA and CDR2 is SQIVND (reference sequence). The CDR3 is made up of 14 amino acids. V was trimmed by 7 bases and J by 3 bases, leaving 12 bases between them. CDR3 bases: TGTGCCAGTACCAAACCCAGGGACACCGGGGAGCTGTTTTTT. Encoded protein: CASTKPRDTGELFF.

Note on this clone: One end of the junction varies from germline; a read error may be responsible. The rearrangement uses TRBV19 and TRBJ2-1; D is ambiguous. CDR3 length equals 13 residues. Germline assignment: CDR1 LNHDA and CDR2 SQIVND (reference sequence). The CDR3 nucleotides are TGTGCCAGTAGTACCTTGACTTACCCCTCACCTATCTTC. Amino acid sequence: CASSTLTYPSPIF.

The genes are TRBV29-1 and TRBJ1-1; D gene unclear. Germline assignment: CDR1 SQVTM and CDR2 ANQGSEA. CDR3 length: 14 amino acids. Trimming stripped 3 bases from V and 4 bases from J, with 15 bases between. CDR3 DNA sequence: TGCAGCGTTGAGGCGGTCAGTGAGGGCACTGAAGCTTTCTTT. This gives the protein CSVEAVSEGTEAFF. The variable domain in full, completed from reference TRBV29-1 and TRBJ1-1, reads SAVISQKPSRDICQRGTSLTIQCQVDSQVTMMFWYRQQPGQSLTLIATANQGSEATYESGFVIDKFPISRPNLTFSTLTVSNMSPEDSSIYLCSVEAVSEGTEAFFGQGTRLTVV.

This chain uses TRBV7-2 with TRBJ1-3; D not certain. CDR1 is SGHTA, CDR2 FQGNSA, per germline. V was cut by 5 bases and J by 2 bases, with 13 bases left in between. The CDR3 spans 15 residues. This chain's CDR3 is CASSPDGGPGNTIYF. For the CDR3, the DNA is TGTGCCAGCAGCCCTGACGGAGGCCCTGGAAACACCATATATTTT.

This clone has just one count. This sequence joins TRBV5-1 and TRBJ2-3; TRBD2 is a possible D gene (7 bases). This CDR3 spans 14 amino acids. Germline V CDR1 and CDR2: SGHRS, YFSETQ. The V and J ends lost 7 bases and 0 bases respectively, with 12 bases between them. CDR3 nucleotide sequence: TGCGCCAGCGGGGGGGGGCCTAGCACAGATACGCAGTATTTT. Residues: CASGGGPSTDTQYF.

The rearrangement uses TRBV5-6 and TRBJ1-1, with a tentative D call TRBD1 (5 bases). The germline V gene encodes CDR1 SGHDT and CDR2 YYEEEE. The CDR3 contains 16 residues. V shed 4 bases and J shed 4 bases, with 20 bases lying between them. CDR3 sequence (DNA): TGTGCCAGCAGCCCTAGAGGTCGGGGGAGGGGCACTGAAGCTTTCTTT. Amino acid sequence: CASSPRGRGRGTEAFF.

The CDR3 protein is CAWRGTSGDTDTQYF. CDR3 nucleotide sequence: TGTGCCTGGAGGGGAACTAGCGGGGACACAGATACGCAGTATTTT. This chain uses TRBV30 with TRBJ2-3; TRBD2 matches 10 bases. CDR3 size: 15 residues. With 3 bases clipped from V and 2 bases from J, the junction kept 5 bases outside the gene matches. The germline V gene encodes CDR1 GTSNPN and CDR2 SVGIG (reference sequence).

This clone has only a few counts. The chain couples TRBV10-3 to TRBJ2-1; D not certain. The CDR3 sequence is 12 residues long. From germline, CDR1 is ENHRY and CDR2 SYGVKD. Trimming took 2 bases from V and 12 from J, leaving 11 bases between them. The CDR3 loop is CAISEGPRRQFF. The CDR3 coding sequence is TGTGCCATCAGTGAGGGGCCCCGAAGGCAGTTCTTC.

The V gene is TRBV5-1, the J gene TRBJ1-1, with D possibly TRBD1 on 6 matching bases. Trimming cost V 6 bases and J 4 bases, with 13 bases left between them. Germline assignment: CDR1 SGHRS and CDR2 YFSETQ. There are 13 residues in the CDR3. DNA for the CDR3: TGCGCCAGCACAAACAGGGAGGGCACTGAAGCTTTCTTT. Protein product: CASTNREGTEAFF.

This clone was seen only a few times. The CDR3 nucleotides are TGTGCCTGGAGACTAGCGGGAGGGTTTGGGAACATTCAGTACTTC. Translation gives CAWRLAGGFGNIQYF. The chain uses TRBV30 and TRBJ2-4; 13 bases fit TRBD2. Per germline, CDR1 GTSNPN and CDR2 SVGIG (reference sequence). The trim removed 3 bases at V and 7 bases at J, leaving 6 bases unmatched. This CDR3 has 15 amino acids.

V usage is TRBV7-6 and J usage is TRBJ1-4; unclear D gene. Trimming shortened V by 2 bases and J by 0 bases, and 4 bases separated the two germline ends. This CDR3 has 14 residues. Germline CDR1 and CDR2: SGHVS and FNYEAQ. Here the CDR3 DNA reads TGTGCCAGCAGCTTAACAGCAACTAATGAAAAACTGTTTTTT. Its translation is CASSLTATNEKLFF.

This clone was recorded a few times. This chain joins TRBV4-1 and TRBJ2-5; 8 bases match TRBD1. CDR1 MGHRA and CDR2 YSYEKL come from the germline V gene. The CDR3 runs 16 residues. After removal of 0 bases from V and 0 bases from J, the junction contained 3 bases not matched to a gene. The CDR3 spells CASSQDDRGYQETQYF. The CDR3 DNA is TGCGCCAGCAGCCAAGACGACAGGGGCTACCAAGAGACCCAGTACTTC.

The CDR3 loop reads CAWSTKDKGPSNYGYTF. The CDR3 region has the DNA TGTGCCTGGAGTACCAAGGACAAAGGCCCCTCTAACTATGGCTACACCTTC. The chain has TRBV30 and TRBJ1-2, with D tentatively TRBD1 (5 bases). From germline, CDR1 is GTSNPN and CDR2 SVGIG (reference sequence). This CDR3 spans 17 amino acids. Between the trimmed V and J ends, which lost 2 bases and 0 bases, there was a span of 19 bases.

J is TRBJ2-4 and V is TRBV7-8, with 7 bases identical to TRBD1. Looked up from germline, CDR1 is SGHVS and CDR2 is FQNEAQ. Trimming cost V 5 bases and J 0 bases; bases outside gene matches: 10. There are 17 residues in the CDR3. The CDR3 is CASSPQTGSLAKNIQYF. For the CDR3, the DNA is TGTGCCAGCAGCCCACAGACAGGGAGCTTAGCCAAAAACATTCAGTACTTC.

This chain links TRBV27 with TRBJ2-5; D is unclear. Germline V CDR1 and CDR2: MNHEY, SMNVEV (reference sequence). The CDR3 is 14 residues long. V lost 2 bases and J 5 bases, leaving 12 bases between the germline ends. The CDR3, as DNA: TGTGCCAGCAGTTTAGTGAATGAACGGGAGACCCAGTACTTC. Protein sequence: CASSLVNERETQYF.

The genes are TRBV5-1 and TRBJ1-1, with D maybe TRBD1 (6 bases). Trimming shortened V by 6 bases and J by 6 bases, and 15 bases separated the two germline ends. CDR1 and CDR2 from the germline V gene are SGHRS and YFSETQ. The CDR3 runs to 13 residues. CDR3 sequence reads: CASTREGEAEAFF. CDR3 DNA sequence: TGCGCCAGCACCCGGGAGGGGGAAGCTGAAGCTTTCTTT.

The CDR3 region is CASSFDNNPPLHF. CDR3 bases: TGCGCCAGCAGCTTCGACAACAATCCCCCCCTCCACTTT. The rearrangement uses TRBV5-1 and TRBJ1-6; D gene ambiguous. The CDR3 is 13 residues long. Germline V gene sequence: CDR1 SGHRS, CDR2 YFSETQ. V shed 2 bases and J shed 13 bases, with 13 bases lying between them.

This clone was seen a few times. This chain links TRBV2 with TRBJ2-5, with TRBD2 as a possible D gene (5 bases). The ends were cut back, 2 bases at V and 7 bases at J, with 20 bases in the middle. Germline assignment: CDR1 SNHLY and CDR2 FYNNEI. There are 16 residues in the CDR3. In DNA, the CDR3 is TGTGCCAGCAGTGAACGCCCCCCGGCGGGCGATGGGACCCAGTACTTC. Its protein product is CASSERPPAGDGTQYF.

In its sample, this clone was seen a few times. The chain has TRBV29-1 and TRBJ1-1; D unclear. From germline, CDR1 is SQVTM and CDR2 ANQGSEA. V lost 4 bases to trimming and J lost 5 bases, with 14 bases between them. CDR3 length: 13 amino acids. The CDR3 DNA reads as TGCAGCGTTGCCTGGGGAGGGAGAACTGAAGCTTTCTTT. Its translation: CSVAWGGRTEAFF. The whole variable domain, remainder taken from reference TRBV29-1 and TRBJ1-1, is SAVISQKPSRDICQRGTSLTIQCQVDSQVTMMFWYRQQPGQSLTLIATANQGSEATYESGFVIDKFPISRPNLTFSTLTVSNMSPEDSSIYLCSVAWGGRTEAFFGQGTRLTVV.

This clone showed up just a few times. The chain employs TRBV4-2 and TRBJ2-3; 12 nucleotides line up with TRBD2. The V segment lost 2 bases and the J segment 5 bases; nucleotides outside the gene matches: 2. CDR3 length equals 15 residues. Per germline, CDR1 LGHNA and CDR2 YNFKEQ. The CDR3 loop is CASSQRLAGEDTQYF. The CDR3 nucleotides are TGTGCCAGCAGCCAACGACTAGCGGGAGAAGATACGCAGTATTTT.

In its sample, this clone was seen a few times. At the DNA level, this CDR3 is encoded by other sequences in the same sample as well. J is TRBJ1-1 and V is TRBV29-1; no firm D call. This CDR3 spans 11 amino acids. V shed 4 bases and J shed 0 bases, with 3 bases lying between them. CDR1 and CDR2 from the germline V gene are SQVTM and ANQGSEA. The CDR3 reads CSVAVNTEAFF. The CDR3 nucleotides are TGCAGCGTTGCCGTGAACACTGAAGCTTTCTTT. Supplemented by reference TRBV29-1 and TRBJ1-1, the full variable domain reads SAVISQKPSRDICQRGTSLTIQCQVDSQVTMMFWYRQQPGQSLTLIATANQGSEATYESGFVIDKFPISRPNLTFSTLTVSNMSPEDSSIYLCSVAVNTEAFFGQGTRLTVV.

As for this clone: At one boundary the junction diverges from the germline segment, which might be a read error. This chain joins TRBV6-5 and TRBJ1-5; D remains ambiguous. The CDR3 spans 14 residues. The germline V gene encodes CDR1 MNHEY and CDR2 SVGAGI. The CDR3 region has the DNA TGTGCCAGCAGTTACTCGAGAGGGAATCGGCCCCAGCATTTT. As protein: CASSYSRGNRPQHF.

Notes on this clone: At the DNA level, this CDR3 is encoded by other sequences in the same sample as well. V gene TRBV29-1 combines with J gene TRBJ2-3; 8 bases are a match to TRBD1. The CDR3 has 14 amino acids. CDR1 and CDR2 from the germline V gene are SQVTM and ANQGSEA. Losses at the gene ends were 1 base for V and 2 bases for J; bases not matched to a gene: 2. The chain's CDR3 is CSVEGQGHTDTQYF. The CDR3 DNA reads TGCAGCGTTGAAGGACAGGGGCACACAGATACGCAGTATTTT.

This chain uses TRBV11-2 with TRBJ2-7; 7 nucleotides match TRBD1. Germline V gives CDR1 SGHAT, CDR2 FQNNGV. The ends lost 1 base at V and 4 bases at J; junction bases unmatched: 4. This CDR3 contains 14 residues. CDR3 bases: TGTGCCAGCAGCTTAGGACAGGGCGTGTACGAGCAGTACTTC. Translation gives CASSLGQGVYEQYF.

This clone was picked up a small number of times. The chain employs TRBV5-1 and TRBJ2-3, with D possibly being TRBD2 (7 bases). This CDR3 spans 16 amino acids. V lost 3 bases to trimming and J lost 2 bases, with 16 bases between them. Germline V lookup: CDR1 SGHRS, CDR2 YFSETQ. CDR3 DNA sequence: TGCGCCAGCAGCTCAGGAGGGGGGGCCTACACAGATACGCAGTATTTT. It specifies CASSSGGGAYTDTQYF.

The CDR3 loop reads CASSLRTITYEQYF. DNA for the CDR3: TGTGCCAGCAGCTTGAGGACAATTACCTACGAGCAGTACTTC. The rearrangement uses TRBV5-6 and TRBJ2-7, with D maybe TRBD1 (5 bases). Germline V gives CDR1 SGHDT, CDR2 YYEEEE. V was pared by 1 base and J by 2 bases, with 10 bases between. The CDR3 totals 14 residues.

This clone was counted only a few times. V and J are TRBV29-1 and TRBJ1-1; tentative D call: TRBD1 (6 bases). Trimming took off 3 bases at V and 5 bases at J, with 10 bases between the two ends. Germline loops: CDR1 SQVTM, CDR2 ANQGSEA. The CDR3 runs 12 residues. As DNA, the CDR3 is TGCAGCGTTGATGGACAGAAAACTGAAGCTTTCTTT. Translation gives CSVDGQKTEAFF.

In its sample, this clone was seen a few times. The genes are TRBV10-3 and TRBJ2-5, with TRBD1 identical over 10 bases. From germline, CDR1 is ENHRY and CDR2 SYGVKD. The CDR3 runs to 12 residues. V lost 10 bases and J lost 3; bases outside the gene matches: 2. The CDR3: CATGTGEETQYF. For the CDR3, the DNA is TGTGCCACAGGGACAGGGGAAGAGACCCAGTACTTC.

This chain's CDR3 is CASSQDRDHEQYF. CDR3 nucleotide sequence: TGTGCCAGCAGCCAGGACAGGGACCACGAGCAGTACTTC. The chain uses TRBV7-2 and TRBJ2-7, with 8 bases aligning to TRBD1. V gave up 5 bases and J gave up 5 bases; unmatched junction bases: 5. Germline assignment: CDR1 SGHTA and CDR2 FQGNSA. The CDR3 length is 13 residues. The complete variable domain, with remaining parts taken from reference TRBV7-2 and TRBJ2-7, reads GAGVSQSPSNKVTEKGKDVELRCDPISGHTALYWYRQSLGQGLEFLIYFQGNSAPDKSGLPSDRFSAERTGGSVSTLTIQRTQQEDSAVYLCASSQDRDHEQYFGPGTRLTVT.

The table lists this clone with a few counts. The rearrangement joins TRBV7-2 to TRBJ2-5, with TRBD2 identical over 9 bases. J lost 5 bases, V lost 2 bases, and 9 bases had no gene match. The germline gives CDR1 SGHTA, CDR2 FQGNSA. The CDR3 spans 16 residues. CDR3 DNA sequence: TGTGCCAGCAGCTTAAATCTAGCGGGGCGGGAGGAGACCCAGTACTTC. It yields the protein CASSLNLAGREETQYF.

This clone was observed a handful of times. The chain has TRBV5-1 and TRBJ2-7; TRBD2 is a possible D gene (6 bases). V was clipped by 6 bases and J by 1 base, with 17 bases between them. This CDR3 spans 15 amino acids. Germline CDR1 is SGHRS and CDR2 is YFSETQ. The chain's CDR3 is CASTQLPGTSYEQYF. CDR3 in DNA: TGCGCCAGCACCCAACTACCCGGGACTTCCTACGAGCAGTACTTC.